This TCR beta chain was identified in a study of PD-L1 blockade in urothelial cancer. For the study at large: Twenty-five of the 29 patients were men with bladder-origin urothelial cancer.

The CDR3 has 19 residues. Trimming took 10 bases from V and 2 from J, leaving 32 bases between them. Germline CDR1 LNHDA, CDR2 SQIVND (reference sequence). The study, taken as a whole, reports: Tumor-linked clones in blood grew more by 3 weeks in durable-benefit patients.

On this clone itself: Antigen specificity is unknown.

Here immunoSEQ multiplex PCR was the method, and the copy in TCRdb shows in-frame clones only, minus some. The sample consists of some 52,000 clones, about 80% of them appearing once. All patients carried locally advanced or metastatic urothelial carcinoma. This receptor was taken from a man aged 40-49 years with urothelial cancer. This chain joins TRBV19 and TRBJ1-2; TRBD1 might be the D (5 bases). The source was PBMCs, collected around atezolizumab (anti-PD-L1) treatment. The CDR3 sequence is CATLSPPRGLLAGNYGYTF. Written as DNA, the CDR3 is TGTGCCACCCTCTCCCCGCCGCGGGGCTTGCTTGCGGGGAACTATGGCTACACCTTC. The variable domain in full, completed from reference TRBV19 and TRBJ1-2, reads DGGITQSPKYLFRKEGQNVTLSCEQNLNHDAMYWYRQDPGQGLRLIYYSQIVNDFQKGDIAEGYSVSREKKESFPLTVTSAQKNPTAFYLCATLSPPRGLLAGNYGYTFGSGTRLTVV.